This T cell receptor (beta chain) was profiled in a study of regulatory T cells. The study's findings and limits: In CD3G-deficient patients, conventional CD4+ T cells were enriched for hydrophobic CDR3 residues at positions 6 and 7.

The CDR3 covers 14 residues. Germline CDR1 is SGHTA and CDR2 is FQGNSA. V was cut by 2 bases and J by 0 bases, with 7 bases left in between. Regulatory (CD25-high CD127-low) and conventional (CD25-low CD127-high) CD4+ T cells were sorted separately. Amplification used 52 TRBV primers and 13 TRBJ primers. Profiling relied on immunoSEQ multiplex PCR, and the TCRdb table lists in-frame clones only, not all of them. The table records about 15,000 clones, 80% to 90% of them present only once. Turning to this clone: Its antigen is undetermined.

The chain employs TRBV7-2 and TRBJ1-2; TRBD1 might be the D (5 bases). This TCR derives from a person younger than 45 with CD3G deficiency. Material: conventional CD4+ T cells sorted from blood. CDR3 sequence: CASSLTGTNYGYTF. CDR3 DNA: TGTGCCAGCAGCTTAACAGGAACTAACTATGGCTACACCTTC.